This T cell receptor beta chain was profiled in a study of CD8 T cells in ankylosing spondylitis. Study results and caveats: Ankylosing spondylitis blood appeared to be characterized by a TCR beta motif of fewer than ten highly homologous variants. As for the disease-linked clones, they showed a CD8+ phenotype and occurred at relatively low frequencies in peripheral blood.

V lost 3 bases, J lost 6 bases, and 10 bases stayed unmatched. The CDR3 is made up of 14 amino acids. CDR1 SQVTM and CDR2 ANQGSEA come from the germline V gene. Generation of TCR beta libraries employed quantitative 5'-RACE incorporating molecular barcodes. TCRdb re-called the 5' RACE reads with MiXCR, one entry per CDR3 protein. The sample lists about 150,000 distinct CDR3 sequences, about a third seen once, with about 5.5% in the top ten. Comments on this clonotype: Its antigen is as yet unknown.

The origin of this receptor is a male donor with ankylosing spondylitis. The sample taken for sequencing was synovial fluid, either unsorted or a sorted T cell fraction (not recorded which). This chain connects TRBV29-1 to TRBJ1-2; 7 bases align to TRBD1. CDR3 protein: CSVEVVGRGDGYTF. The CDR3 coding sequence is TGCAGCGTTGAGGTTGTTGGCAGGGGGGATGGCTACACCTTC.